Given below is one T cell receptor beta chain in context. Its antigen is not identified. The data originate from a study of graft-versus-host responses after intestinal transplantation. Overall study: For 2 to 4 years after anti-thymocyte globulin induction, all recipients took tacrolimus and steroids.

The CDR3 is 15 amino acids. After removal of 5 bases from V and 7 bases from J, the junction contained 12 bases not matched to a gene. In germline, CDR1 is SGHNT, CDR2 YENEEA. General observations from the study: Recipient marrow held GvH clones, some first seen in ileum or blood. Circulating GvH clone levels at their peak were associated with HvG declines (early post-transplant).

Profiling relied on immunoSEQ multiplex PCR, and the TCRdb table lists in-frame clones only, not all of them. In the table there are 99,000 or so clones, 85% to 95% of which are singletons. The sample consisted of unstimulated CD8+ T cells sorted from spleen or lymph node cells, taken before transplant. The TCR was taken from a human donor who was the organ donor for an intestinal transplant. V usage is TRBV11-3 and J usage is TRBJ2-5; TRBD2 matches 8 bases. Written as DNA, the CDR3 is TGTGCCAGCAGCCCCGGACCCCTCCGGGGGGGGACCCAGTACTTC. This translates into CASSPGPLRGGTQYF.